This T cell receptor beta chain appears in the sequencing data of a study of blood T cell repertoires in COVID-19. Produced via immunoSEQ multiplex PCR; TCRdb's table is partial and in-frame only. This sample has about 80,000 clones, with roughly four fifths found just once. The CDR3 runs 12 residues. The germline V and J ends were trimmed by 3 bases and 10 bases, with 10 bases remaining between them. Looked up from germline, CDR1 is SGDLS and CDR2 is YYNGEE. V and J are TRBV9 and TRBJ1-4; D unresolved. This receptor was taken from a man older than 75 with acute or convalescent COVID-19. The sequencing sample was made of peripheral blood. The CDR3 DNA follows: TGTGCCAGCAGCGCAACGGGTGGAAAACTGTTTTTT. Translating gives CASSATGGKLFF.